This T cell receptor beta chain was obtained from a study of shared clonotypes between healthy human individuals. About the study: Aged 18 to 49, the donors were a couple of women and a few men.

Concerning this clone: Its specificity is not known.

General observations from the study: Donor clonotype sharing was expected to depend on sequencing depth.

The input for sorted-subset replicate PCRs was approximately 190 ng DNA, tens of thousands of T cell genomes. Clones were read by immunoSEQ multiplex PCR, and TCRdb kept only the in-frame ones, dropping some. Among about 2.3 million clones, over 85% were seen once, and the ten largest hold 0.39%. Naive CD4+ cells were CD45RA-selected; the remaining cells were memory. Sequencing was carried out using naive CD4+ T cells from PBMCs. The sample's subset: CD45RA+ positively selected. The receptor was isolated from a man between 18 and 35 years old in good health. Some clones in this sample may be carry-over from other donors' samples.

The CDR3 is CASSNRAPSTGELFF. CDR3 DNA: TGTGCCAGCTCAAACCGGGCCCCAAGCACCGGGGAGCTGTTTTTT. The genes are TRBV18 and TRBJ2-2; D gene unclear. Germline CDR1 is KGHSH and CDR2 is LQKENI. The CDR3 length is 15 residues. The V end was cut by 5 bases, the J end by 4 bases, with 14 bases between. The variable domain in full, completed from reference TRBV18 and TRBJ2-2, reads NAGVMQNPRHLVRRRGQEARLRCSPMKGHSHVYWYRQLPEEGLKFMVYLQKENIIDESGMPKERFSAEFPKEGPSILRIQQVVRGDSAAYFCASSNRAPSTGELFFGEGSRLTVL.